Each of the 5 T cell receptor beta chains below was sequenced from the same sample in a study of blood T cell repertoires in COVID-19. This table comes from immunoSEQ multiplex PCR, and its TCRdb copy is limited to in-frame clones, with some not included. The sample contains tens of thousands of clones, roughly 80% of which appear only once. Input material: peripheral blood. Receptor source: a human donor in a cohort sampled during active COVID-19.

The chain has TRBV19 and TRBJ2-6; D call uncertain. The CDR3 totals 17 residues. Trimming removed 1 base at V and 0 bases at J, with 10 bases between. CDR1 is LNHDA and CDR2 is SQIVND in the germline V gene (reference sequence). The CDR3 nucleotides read TGTGCCAGTAGTATAGGCCGCGAAAGCTCTGGGGCCAACGTCCTGACTTTC. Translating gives CASSIGRESSGANVLTF.

The CDR3 sequence: CASSYSSGTGTSKRGTDTQYF. CDR3 DNA: TGTGCCAGCAGTTACTCATCCGGGACAGGGACCTCCAAGCGGGGGACAGATACGCAGTATTTT. The chain is built from TRBV6-2 or TRBV6-3 and TRBJ2-3; weak D call: TRBD1 (9 bases). Trimming took 0 bases from V and 3 from J, leaving 28 bases between them. The length of the CDR3 is 21 residues. Germline assignment: CDR1 MNHEY and CDR2 SVGEGT.

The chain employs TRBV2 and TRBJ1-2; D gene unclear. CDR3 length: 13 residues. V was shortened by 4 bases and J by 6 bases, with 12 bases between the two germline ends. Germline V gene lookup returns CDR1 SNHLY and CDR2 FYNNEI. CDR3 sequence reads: CASSVETRNGYTF. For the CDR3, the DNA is TGTGCCAGCAGTGTCGAGACGAGGAATGGCTACACCTTC.

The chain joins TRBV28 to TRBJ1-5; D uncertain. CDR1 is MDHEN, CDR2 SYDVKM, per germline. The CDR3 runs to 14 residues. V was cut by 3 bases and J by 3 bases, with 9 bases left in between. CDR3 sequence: CASSLEQINQPQHF. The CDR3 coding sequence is TGTGCCAGCAGTTTGGAGCAGATCAATCAGCCCCAGCATTTT.

The CDR3 DNA reads as TGTGCCAGCAGCCAGGGGGGACAGGTAGGGCAGCCCCAGCATTTT. It is translated as CASSQGGQVGQPQHF. The chain recombines TRBV4-2 with TRBJ1-5; 8 bases are a match to TRBD1. The germline V gene encodes CDR1 LGHNA and CDR2 YNFKEQ. J lost 7 bases, V lost 3 bases, and 8 bases had no gene match. The CDR3 has 15 amino acids.